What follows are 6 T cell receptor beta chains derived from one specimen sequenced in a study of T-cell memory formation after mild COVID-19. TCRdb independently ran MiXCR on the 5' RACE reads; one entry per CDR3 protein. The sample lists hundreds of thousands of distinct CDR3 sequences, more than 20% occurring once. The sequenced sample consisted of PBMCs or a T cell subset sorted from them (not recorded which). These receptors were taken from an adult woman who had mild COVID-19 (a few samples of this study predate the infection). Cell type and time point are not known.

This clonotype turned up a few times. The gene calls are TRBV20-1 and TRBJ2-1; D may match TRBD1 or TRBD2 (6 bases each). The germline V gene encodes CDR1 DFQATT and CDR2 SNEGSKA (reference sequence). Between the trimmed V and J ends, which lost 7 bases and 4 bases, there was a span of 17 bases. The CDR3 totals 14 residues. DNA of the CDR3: TGCAGTGTGAATTGGGGGGCCACATACAATGAGCAGTTCTTC. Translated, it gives CSVNWGATYNEQFF.

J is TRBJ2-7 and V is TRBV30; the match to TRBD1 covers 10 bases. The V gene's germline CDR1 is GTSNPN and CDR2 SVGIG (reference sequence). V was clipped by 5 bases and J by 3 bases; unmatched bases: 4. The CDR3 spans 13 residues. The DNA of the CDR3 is TGTGCCTGGGGGACAGGGGTCGGCTACGAGCAGTACTTC. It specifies CAWGTGVGYEQYF.

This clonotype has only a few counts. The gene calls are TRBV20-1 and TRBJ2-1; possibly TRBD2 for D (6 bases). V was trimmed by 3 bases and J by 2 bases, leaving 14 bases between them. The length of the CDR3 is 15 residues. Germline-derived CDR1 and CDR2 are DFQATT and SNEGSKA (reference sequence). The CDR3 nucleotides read TGCAGTGCTAGTAACGGGAGCATAACCTACAATGAGCAGTTCTTC. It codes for CSASNGSITYNEQFF.

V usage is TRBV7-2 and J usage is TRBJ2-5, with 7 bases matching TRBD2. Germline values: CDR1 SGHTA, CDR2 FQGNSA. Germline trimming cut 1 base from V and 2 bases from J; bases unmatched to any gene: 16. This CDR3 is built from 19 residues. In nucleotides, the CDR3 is TGTGCCAGCAGCTTAGTACCGACTAGCTTCCTTAGACAACAAGAGACCCAGTACTTC. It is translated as CASSLVPTSFLRQQETQYF.

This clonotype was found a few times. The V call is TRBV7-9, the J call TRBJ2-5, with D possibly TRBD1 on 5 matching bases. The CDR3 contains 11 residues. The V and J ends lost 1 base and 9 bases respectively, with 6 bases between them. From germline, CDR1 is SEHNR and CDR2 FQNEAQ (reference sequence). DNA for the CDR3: TGTGCCAGCAGCTTAGAGGGGCCCCAGTACTTC. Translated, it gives CASSLEGPQYF.

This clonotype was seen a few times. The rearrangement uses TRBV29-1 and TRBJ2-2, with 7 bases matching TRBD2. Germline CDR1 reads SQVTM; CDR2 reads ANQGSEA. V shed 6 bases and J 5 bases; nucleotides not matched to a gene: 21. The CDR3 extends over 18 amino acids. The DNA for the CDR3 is TGCAGCGTCGCCCCCCCTGCGGGAGCGGGATGGGGAACCGGGGAGCTGTTTTTT. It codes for CSVAPPAGAGWGTGELFF.